The T cell receptor (beta chain) under discussion was sequenced for a study of blood T cell repertoires in COVID-19. Overall study context: Researchers got acute and convalescent COVID-19 samples from the United States, Italy and Spain. Sources were T cells, B-cell-depleted T cells, or PBMCs; the material itself was cDNA or gDNA.

This CDR3 is 16 amino acids long. With 3 bases clipped from V and 6 bases from J, the junction kept 8 bases outside the gene matches. Germline CDR1 reads MNHNS; CDR2 reads SASEGT. As processed by the authors: Reference gene primer amplification yielded estimated nucleated cell counts. Assay: immunoSEQ multiplex PCR; the TCRdb copy retains only in-frame clones and omits some. Clone size and the V and J calls come from that table; the DNA yielded D and trimming. The data show under 500,000 clones, with around 89% seen just once and approximately 4.5% held by the top ten. Material for sequencing was peripheral blood. This clonotype was obtained from a woman aged 25 to 39 with acute or convalescent COVID-19. V usage is TRBV6-1 and J usage is TRBJ2-2; 9 bases are shared with TRBD1. CDR3 region: CASSDLPGQGAGELFF. The CDR3 DNA sequence: TGTGCCAGCAGTGACTTACCGGGACAGGGCGCCGGGGAGCTGTTTTTT.